Sequencing of this T cell receptor beta chain was carried out in a study of cytomegalovirus exposure and HLA in healthy donors. Whole-study context: Clustering assigned about 76% of the approximately 390 genotyped donors to the Caucasian-associated ancestry cluster. General study findings and limits: Productive rates of about 87% or about 30% were seen for most TCR beta V segments in an earlier analysis. TCR beta sequences reportedly predicted most subjects' HLA-A and HLA-B alleles accurately.

As concerns this clone: Its antigen is still unknown.

V was shortened by 0 bases and J by 7 bases, with 15 bases between the two germline ends. Germline V gene data show CDR1 as MNHEY and CDR2 as SMNVEV (reference sequence). This CDR3 comprises 15 residues. This PCR relied on a set of 60 Vbeta primers and 13 Jbeta primers. Measured with immunoSEQ multiplex PCR; TCRdb has only the in-frame clones, and not every one. Among roughly 180,000 clones, roughly 79% were seen once, and the ten largest hold about 2.9%. The sequence was collected from a male donor in good health and CMV-seronegative. The genes are TRBV27 and TRBJ1-2, with D uncertain. Sample: PBMCs. This CDR3 is CASSLSPAGSGGYTF. CDR3 DNA sequence: TGTGCCAGCAGTTTATCCCCGGCAGGAAGCGGTGGCTACACCTTC.